This T cell receptor beta chain appears in the sequencing data of a study of cytomegalovirus exposure and HLA in healthy donors. The study's findings and limits: It was fewer than 200 TCR beta chains that were listed as cytomegalovirus-associated. The classifier, whose performance was assessed in both the original and validation cohorts, reportedly diagnosed cytomegalovirus status with high specificity and sensitivity.

Profiled with immunoSEQ multiplex PCR; TCRdb holds only in-frame clones, not every one. The sample gives about 73,000 clones, 85% to 90% of which show up once; about 3.8% is in the top ten. Regarding this clone: Its antigen is still unknown.

Material: PBMCs. The sequence derives from a woman aged 18 to 35 in good health and CMV-seropositive.

This CDR3 reads CASRTGTGLTGELFF. The DNA for the CDR3 is TGTGCCAGCAGAACCGGGACAGGGTTAACCGGGGAGCTGTTTTTT. The chain carries TRBV28 and TRBJ2-2; 9 nucleotides agree with TRBD1. CDR1 is MDHEN, CDR2 SYDVKM, per germline. V lost 6 bases and J lost 5; bases outside the gene matches: 7. The CDR3 has 15 amino acids.